This T cell receptor beta chain was recovered during a study of shared clonotypes between healthy human individuals. Study-level background: Each donor's CD4 naive and CD4 memory cells filled three plates apiece, CD8 naive two, and CD8 memory one.

Study-level findings and limits: Only blood was sampled, and tissue TCR repertoires likely differ from blood ones. On the whole, naive subsets had larger estimated richness than memory subsets had.

Naive CD8 cells lacked CD45RO and underwent positive selection for CCR7, leaving out terminally differentiated effector memory CD45RA+ cells. Germline V gene sequence: CDR1 LNHNV, CDR2 YYDKDF (reference sequence). The CDR3 spans 14 residues. The V and J ends lost 6 bases and 0 bases respectively, with 6 bases between them. A remark on this clone: Its specificity is not known.

Some clones are missing from TCRdb's copy, which holds only in-frame ones; the method was immunoSEQ multiplex PCR. Of about 2,100,000 clones detected, just over 90% appear once; the ten largest clones hold 1.5% to 2%. This TCR derives from a man aged 18 to 30 in good health. Some clones in this sample may be carry-over from other donors' samples. This sequence joins TRBV15 and TRBJ2-6; D remains ambiguous. The sequenced material came from naive CD8+ T cells from PBMCs. CDR3 residues: CATSPTSGANVLTF. The DNA of the CDR3 is TGTGCCACCAGTCCGACCTCTGGGGCCAACGTCCTGACTTTC.